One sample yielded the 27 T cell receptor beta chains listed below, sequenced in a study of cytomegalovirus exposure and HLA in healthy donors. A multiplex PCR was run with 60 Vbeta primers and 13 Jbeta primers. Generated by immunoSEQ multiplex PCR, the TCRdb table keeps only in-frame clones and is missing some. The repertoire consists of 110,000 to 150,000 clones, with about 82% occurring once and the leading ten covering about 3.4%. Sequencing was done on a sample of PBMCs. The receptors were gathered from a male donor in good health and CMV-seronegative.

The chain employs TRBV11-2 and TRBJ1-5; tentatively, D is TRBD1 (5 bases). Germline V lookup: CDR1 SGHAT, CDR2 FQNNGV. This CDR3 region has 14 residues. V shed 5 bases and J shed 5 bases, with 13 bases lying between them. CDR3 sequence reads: CASSPPGLDQPQHF. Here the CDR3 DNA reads TGTGCCAGCAGCCCACCAGGGTTGGATCAGCCCCAGCATTTT.

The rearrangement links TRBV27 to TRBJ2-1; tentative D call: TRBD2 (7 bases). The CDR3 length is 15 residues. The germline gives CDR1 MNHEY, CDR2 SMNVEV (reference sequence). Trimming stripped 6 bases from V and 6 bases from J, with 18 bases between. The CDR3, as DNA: TGTGCCAGCAGACTTACGGGGGGCCCACTCAATGAGCAGTTCTTC. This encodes CASRLTGGPLNEQFF.

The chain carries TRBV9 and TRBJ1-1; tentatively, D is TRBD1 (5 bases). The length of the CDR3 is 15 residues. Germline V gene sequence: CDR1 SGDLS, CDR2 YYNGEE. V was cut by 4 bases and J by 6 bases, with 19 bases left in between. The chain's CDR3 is CASSHSGWRGAEAFF. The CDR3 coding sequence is TGTGCCAGCAGCCACTCCGGTTGGAGGGGAGCTGAAGCTTTCTTT. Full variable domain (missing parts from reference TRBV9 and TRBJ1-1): DSGVTQTPKHLITATGQRVTLRCSPRSGDLSVYWYQQSLDQGLQFLIQYYNGEERAKGNILERFSAQQFPDLHSELNLSSLELGDSALYFCASSHSGWRGAEAFFGQGTRLTVV.

CDR3 protein: CASSQWRNTGELFF. The DNA of the CDR3 is TGTGCCAGCAGCCAATGGAGGAACACCGGGGAGCTGTTTTTT. The chain recombines TRBV11-1 with TRBJ2-2; no firm D call. The CDR3 runs to 14 residues. V gave up 5 bases and J gave up 1 base, with 8 bases separating them. Germline lookup yields CDR1 SGHAT and CDR2 FQDESV (reference sequence).

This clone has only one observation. The CDR3 DNA reads as TGTGCCAGCAGTTCTTACACGATAGCGGGGGGGAACGAGCAGTACTTC. It specifies CASSSYTIAGGNEQYF. The chain joins TRBV27 to TRBJ2-5, with 11 nucleotides matching TRBD2. Judging by the DNA end, TRBJ2-7 fits better; the J call may be wrong. The CDR3 contains 16 residues. Per germline, CDR1 MNHEY and CDR2 SMNVEV (reference sequence).

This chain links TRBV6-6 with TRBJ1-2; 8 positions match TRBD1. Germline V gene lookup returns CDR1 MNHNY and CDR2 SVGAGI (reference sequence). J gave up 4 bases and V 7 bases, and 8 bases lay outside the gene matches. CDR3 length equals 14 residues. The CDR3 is CASIKTGDGYGYTF. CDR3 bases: TGTGCCAGCATTAAGACAGGGGACGGCTATGGCTACACCTTC.

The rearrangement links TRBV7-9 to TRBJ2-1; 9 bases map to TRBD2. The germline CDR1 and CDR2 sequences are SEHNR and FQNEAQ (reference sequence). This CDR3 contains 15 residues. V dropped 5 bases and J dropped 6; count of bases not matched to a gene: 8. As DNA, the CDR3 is TGTGCCAGCAGCCTTAGCGGGAGTTTAGGCAATGAGCAGTTCTTC. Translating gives CASSLSGSLGNEQFF. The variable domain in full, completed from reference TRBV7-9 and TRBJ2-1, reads DTGVSQNPRHKITKRGQNVTFRCDPISEHNRLYWYRQTLGQGPEFLTYFQNEAQLEKSRLLSDRFSAERPKGSFSTLEIQRTEQGDSAMYLCASSLSGSLGNEQFFGPGTRLTVL.

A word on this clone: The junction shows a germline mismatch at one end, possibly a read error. CDR3 region: CSSSNGKGGFYEQYF. As DNA, the CDR3 is TGTTCCAGCAGCAACGGGAAGGGAGGCTTCTACGAGCAGTACTTC. This sequence joins TRBV7-9 and TRBJ2-7; possible D gene TRBD2, 6 bases. There are 15 residues in the CDR3. Germline V gene sequence: CDR1 SEHNR, CDR2 FQNEAQ (reference sequence).

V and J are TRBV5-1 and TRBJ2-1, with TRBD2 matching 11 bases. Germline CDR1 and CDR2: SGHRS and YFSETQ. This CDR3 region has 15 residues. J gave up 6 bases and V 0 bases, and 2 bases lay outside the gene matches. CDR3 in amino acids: CASSLVAGGGNEQFF. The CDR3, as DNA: TGCGCCAGCAGCTTGGTAGCGGGAGGGGGCAATGAGCAGTTCTTC.

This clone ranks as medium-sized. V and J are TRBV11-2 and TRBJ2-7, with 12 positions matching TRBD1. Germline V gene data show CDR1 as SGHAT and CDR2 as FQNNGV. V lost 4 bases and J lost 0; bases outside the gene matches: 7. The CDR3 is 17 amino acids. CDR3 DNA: TGTGCCAGCAGCTATGGGACAGGGGGCTCCTACTCCTACGAGCAGTACTTC. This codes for CASSYGTGGSYSYEQYF.

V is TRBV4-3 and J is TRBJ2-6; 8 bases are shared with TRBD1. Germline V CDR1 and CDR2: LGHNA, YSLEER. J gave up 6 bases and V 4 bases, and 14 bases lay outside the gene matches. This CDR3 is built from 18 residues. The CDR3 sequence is CASSLGQGPTLEANVLTF. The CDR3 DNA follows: TGCGCCAGCAGCCTAGGACAGGGCCCTACCTTGGAGGCCAACGTCCTGACTTTC.

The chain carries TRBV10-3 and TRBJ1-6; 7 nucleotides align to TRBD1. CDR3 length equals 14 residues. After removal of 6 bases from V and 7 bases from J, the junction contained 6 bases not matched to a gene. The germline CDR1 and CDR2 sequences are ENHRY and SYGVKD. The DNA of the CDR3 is TGTGCCATCAGGCCCGGGACAGCGAATTCACCCCTCCACTTT. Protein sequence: CAIRPGTANSPLHF.

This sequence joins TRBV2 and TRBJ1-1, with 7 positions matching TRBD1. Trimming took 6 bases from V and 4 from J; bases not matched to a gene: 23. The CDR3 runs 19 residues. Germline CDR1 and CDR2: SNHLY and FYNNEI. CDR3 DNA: TGTGCCAGCAGATCAAGGGTCGGACAGGAGGGATTCGAGGTCACTGAAGCTTTCTTT. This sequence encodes CASRSRVGQEGFEVTEAFF.

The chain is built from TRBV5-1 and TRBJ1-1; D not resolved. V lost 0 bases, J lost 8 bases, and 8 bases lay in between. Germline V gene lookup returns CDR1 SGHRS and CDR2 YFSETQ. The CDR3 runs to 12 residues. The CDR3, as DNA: TGCGCCAGCAGCTTGGGGGAGGCCGAAGCTTTCTTT. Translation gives CASSLGEAEAFF. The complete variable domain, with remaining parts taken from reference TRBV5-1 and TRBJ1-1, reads KAGVTQTPRYLIKTRGQQVTLSCSPISGHRSVSWYQQTPGQGLQFLFEYFSETQRNKGNFPGRFSGRQFSNSRSEMNVSTLELGDSALYLCASSLGEAEAFFGQGTRLTVV.

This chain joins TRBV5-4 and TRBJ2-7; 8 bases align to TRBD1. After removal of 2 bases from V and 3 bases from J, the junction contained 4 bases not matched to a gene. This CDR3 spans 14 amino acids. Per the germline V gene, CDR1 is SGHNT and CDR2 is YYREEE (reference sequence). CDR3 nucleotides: TGTGCCAGCAGCTTTGGGACAGGACTCTACGAGCAGTACTTC. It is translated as CASSFGTGLYEQYF.

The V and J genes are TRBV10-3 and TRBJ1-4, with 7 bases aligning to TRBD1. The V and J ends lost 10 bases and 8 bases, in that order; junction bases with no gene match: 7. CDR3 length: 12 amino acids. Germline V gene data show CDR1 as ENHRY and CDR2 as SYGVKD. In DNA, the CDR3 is TGTGCCACCGGGACAGAACAAGAAAAACTGTTTTTT. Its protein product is CATGTEQEKLFF.

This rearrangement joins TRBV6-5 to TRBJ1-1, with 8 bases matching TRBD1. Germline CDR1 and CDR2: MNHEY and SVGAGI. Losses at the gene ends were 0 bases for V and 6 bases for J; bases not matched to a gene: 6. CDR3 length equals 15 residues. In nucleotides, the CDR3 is TGTGCCAGCAGTTACTCGAGCCAGGGGGCAGCTGAAGCTTTCTTT. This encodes CASSYSSQGAAEAFF.

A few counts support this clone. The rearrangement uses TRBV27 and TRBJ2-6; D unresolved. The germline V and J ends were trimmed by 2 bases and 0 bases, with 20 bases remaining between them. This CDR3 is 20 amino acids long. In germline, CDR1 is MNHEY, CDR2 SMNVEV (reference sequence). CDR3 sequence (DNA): TGTGCCAGCAGTTTAGTGGGCCCCCAAGGAATCCACTCTGGGGCCAACGTCCTGACTTTC. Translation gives CASSLVGPQGIHSGANVLTF.

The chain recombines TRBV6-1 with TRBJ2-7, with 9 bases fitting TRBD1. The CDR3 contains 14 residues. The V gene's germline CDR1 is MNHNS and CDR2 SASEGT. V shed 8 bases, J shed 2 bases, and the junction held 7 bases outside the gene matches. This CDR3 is CASPRDREPYEQYF. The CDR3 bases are TGTGCCAGCCCCCGGGACAGGGAACCCTACGAGCAGTACTTC.

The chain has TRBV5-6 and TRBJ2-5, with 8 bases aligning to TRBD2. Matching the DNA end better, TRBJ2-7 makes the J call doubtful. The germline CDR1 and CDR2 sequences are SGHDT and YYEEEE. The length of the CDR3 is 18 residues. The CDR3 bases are TGTGCCAGCACCACTTTGTCTTCGCTAATAGCGGGGTACTACGAGCAGTACTTC. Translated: CASTTLSSLIAGYYEQYF.

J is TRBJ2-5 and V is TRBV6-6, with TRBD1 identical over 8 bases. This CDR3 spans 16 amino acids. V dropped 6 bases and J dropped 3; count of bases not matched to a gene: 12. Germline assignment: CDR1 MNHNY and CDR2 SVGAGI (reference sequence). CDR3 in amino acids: CASRLETGGLKETQYF. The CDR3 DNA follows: TGTGCCAGCAGACTTGAAACAGGGGGGTTAAAAGAGACCCAGTACTTC.

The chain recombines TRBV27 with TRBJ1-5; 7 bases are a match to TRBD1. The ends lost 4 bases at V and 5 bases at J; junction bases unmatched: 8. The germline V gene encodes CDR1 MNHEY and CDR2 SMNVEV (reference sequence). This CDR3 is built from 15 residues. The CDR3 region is CASSYRGIPYQPQHF. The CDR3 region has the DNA TGTGCCAGCAGTTACAGGGGTATACCATATCAGCCCCAGCATTTT.

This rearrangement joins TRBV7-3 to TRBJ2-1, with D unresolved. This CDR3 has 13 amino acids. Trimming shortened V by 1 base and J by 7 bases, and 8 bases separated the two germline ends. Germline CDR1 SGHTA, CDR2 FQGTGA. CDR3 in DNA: TGTGCCAGCAGCTTAATGTCGCAGAATGAGCAGTTCTTC. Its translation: CASSLMSQNEQFF.

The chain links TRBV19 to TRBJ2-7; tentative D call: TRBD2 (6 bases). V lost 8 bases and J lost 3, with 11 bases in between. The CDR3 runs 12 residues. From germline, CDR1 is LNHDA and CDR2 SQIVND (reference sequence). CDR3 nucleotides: TGTGCCAGTGGAAATAGCGGCTACGAGCAGTACTTC. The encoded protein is CASGNSGYEQYF.

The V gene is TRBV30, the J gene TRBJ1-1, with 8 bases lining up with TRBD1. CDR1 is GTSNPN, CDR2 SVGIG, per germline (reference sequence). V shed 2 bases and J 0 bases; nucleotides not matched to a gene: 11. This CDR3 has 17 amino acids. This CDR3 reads CAWSQFPRQGMNTEAFF. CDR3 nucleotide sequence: TGTGCCTGGAGTCAATTTCCCCGACAGGGGATGAACACTGAAGCTTTCTTT.

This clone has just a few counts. In nucleotides, the CDR3 is TGTGCCAGCAGTTACGGGACAGGGGGCGAAAAACTGTTTTTT. It yields the protein CASSYGTGGEKLFF. The V call is TRBV6-5, the J call TRBJ1-4; TRBD1 aligns across 12 bases. The germline CDR1 and CDR2 sequences are MNHEY and SVGAGI. The ends lost 2 bases at V and 8 bases at J; junction bases unmatched: 0. This CDR3 spans 14 amino acids.

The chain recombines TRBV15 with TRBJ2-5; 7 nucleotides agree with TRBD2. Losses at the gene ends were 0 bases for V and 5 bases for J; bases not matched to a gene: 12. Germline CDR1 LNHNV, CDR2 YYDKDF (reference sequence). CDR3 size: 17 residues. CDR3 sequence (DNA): TGTGCCACCAGCAGAGATGTAGAGCGGGGACGCCTGGAGACCCAGTACTTC. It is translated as CATSRDVERGRLETQYF.